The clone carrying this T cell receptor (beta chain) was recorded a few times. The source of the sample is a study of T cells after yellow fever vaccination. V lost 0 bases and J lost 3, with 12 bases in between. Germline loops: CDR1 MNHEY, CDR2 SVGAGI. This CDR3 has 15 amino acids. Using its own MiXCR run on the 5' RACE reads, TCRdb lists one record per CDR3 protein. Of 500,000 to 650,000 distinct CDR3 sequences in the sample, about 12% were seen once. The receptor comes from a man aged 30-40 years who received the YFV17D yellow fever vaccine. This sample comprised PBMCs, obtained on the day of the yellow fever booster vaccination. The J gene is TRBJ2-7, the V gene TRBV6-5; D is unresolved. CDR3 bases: TGTGCCAGCAGTTACTCCCCCGGCGGAAACTACGAGCAGTACTTC. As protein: CASSYSPGGNYEQYF.